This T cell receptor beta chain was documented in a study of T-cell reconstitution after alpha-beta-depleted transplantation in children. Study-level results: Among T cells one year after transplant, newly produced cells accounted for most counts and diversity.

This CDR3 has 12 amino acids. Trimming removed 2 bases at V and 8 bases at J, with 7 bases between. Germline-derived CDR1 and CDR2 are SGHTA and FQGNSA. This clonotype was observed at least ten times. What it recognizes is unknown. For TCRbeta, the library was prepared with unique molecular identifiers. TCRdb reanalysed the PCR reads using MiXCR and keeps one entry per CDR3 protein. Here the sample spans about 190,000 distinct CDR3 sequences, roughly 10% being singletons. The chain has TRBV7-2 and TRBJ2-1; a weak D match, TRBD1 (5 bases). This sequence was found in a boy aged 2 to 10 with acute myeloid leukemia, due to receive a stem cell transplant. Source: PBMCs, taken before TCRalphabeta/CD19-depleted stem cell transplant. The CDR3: CASSLQGYEQFF. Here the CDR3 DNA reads TGTGCCAGCAGCTTACAGGGCTATGAGCAGTTCTTC. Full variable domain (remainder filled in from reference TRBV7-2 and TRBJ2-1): GAGVSQSPSNKVTEKGKDVELRCDPISGHTALYWYRQSLGQGLEFLIYFQGNSAPDKSGLPSDRFSAERTGGSVSTLTIQRTQQEDSAVYLCASSLQGYEQFFGPGTRLTVL.